Below, 31 T cell receptor beta chains from the same sample are listed, as sequenced in a study of cytomegalovirus exposure and HLA in healthy donors (dated by TCRdb to about 2017). Libraries were built with the immunoSEQ multiplex PCR assay. A mixture of 60 forward primers for TCR Vbeta segments and 13 reverse primers for TCR Jbeta segments was used in the multiplex PCR. Sourced from immuneACCESS, this table was stored by TCRdb with only in-frame sequences that have V and J called. A share of the clones is absent; for the studies checked, an unresolved V gene accounts for under half, and the remainder has no known explanation. Present in this sample are about 96,000 clones, approximately 72% of which were seen just once. The ten largest clones take up 2.5% to 3.5% of the sample. The source material was PBMCs. The receptor set was obtained from a female donor in good health and CMV-seropositive.

This clone was observed a few times. This CDR3 reads CAWSVGQWNTEAFF. For the CDR3, the DNA is TGTGCCTGGAGTGTTGGTCAGTGGAACACTGAAGCTTTCTTT. The chain has TRBV30 and TRBJ1-1, with D unresolved. The CDR3 extends over 14 amino acids. Trimming took 0 bases from V and 1 from J, leaving 9 bases between them. Germline CDR1 and CDR2: GTSNPN and SVGIG (reference sequence). Filled out from reference TRBV30 and TRBJ1-1, the complete variable domain reads SQTIHQWPATLVQPVGSPLSLECTVEGTSNPNLYWYRQAAGRGLQLLFYSVGIGQISSEVPQNLSASRPQDRQFILSSKKLLLSDSGFYLCAWSVGQWNTEAFFGQGTRLTVV.

The chain is built from TRBV4-2 and TRBJ2-7; 9 bases align to TRBD1. The CDR3 contains 15 residues. Germline V gives CDR1 LGHNA, CDR2 YNFKEQ. V shed 4 bases and J 7 bases; nucleotides not matched to a gene: 11. For the CDR3, the DNA is TGTGCCAGCAGCCCGACGGGGACAGGGAAGGCTGAGCAGTACTTC. Translated, it gives CASSPTGTGKAEQYF.

A single count supports this clone. This chain uses TRBV5-4 with TRBJ2-7; the D is unclear. In germline, CDR1 is SGHNT, CDR2 YYREEE (reference sequence). The CDR3 sequence is 13 residues long. Trimming took 1 base from V and 5 from J, leaving 10 bases between them. The CDR3 sequence: CASSLQATHEQYF. The CDR3 DNA sequence: TGTGCCAGCAGCTTGCAAGCGACCCACGAGCAGTACTTC.

This clone was picked up one time. J is TRBJ1-2 and V is TRBV5-8; no reliable D call. The ends were cut back, 4 bases at V and 3 bases at J, with 13 bases in the middle. Germline-derived CDR1 and CDR2 are SGHTS and YDEGEE. CDR3 size: 14 residues. The CDR3 here is CASSPHSGDYGYTF. CDR3 bases: TGTGCCAGCAGCCCGCACAGCGGGGACTATGGCTACACCTTC.

This chain uses TRBV7-2 with TRBJ2-5; D may be TRBD2 (7 bases). Germline V gene lookup returns CDR1 SGHTA and CDR2 FQGNSA. This CDR3 is 13 amino acids long. V lost 8 bases, J lost 5 bases, and 15 bases lay in between. The DNA for the CDR3 is TGTGCCAGCGGGGGGGCGGGGCGGGAGACCCAGTACTTC. Residues: CASGGAGRETQYF. Full variable domain (rest looked up from reference TRBV7-2 and TRBJ2-5): GAGVSQSPSNKVTEKGKDVELRCDPISGHTALYWYRQSLGQGLEFLIYFQGNSAPDKSGLPSDRFSAERTGGSVSTLTIQRTQQEDSAVYLCASGGAGRETQYFGPGTRLLVL.

The chain combines TRBV7-3 with TRBJ2-2; 7 positions match TRBD1. J lost 3 bases, V lost 5 bases, and 3 bases had no gene match. CDR3 length: 14 amino acids. CDR1 and CDR2 from the germline V gene are SGHTA and FQGTGA. CDR3: CASSIGQDTGELFF. The CDR3, as DNA: TGTGCCAGCAGCATTGGACAGGACACCGGGGAGCTGTTTTTT.

The chain couples TRBV29-1 to TRBJ2-1; 8 bases are a match to TRBD2. Germline loops: CDR1 SQVTM, CDR2 ANQGSEA. The CDR3 consists of 15 residues. The V segment lost 3 bases and the J segment 2 bases; nucleotides outside the gene matches: 6. In nucleotides, the CDR3 is TGCAGCGTTGATCCCGGGACTAGACCCTACAATGAGCAGTTCTTC. Residues: CSVDPGTRPYNEQFF.

This clone came up a few times. V gene TRBV19 combines with J gene TRBJ2-3; D gene uncertain. This CDR3 is built from 12 residues. V was cut by 0 bases and J by 5 bases, with 3 bases left in between. Germline V gives CDR1 LNHDA, CDR2 SQIVND (reference sequence). This CDR3 is CASSIDQDTQYF. In nucleotides, the CDR3 is TGTGCCAGTAGTATAGATCAAGATACGCAGTATTTT.

This clone is a singleton in its sample. The rearrangement links TRBV7-2 to TRBJ1-6; no firm D call. CDR3 length: 15 amino acids. Trimming left V 1 base short and J 6 bases short, with 10 bases between. Looked up from germline, CDR1 is SGHTA and CDR2 is FQGNSA. The CDR3 is CASSLGVQINSPLHF. The DNA for the CDR3 is TGTGCCAGCAGCTTAGGGGTACAGATTAATTCACCCCTCCACTTT.

The rearrangement uses TRBV4-3 and TRBJ2-5, with D tentatively TRBD2 (5 bases). Trimming took 1 base from V and 5 from J, leaving 8 bases between them. Germline V CDR1 and CDR2: LGHNA, YSLEER. The CDR3 extends over 13 amino acids. CDR3 amino acids: CASSQGREETQYF. Here the CDR3 DNA reads TGCGCCAGCAGCCAAGGAAGGGAGGAGACCCAGTACTTC.

The chain links TRBV5-4 to TRBJ2-6; 8 nucleotides align to TRBD1. The ends lost 4 bases at V and 0 bases at J; junction bases unmatched: 9. The CDR3 contains 18 residues. Germline V CDR1 and CDR2: SGHNT, YYREEE (reference sequence). The DNA of the CDR3 is TGTGCCAGCAGCCTGACTAGGACAGGGACCTCTGGGGCCAACGTCCTGACTTTC. Encoded protein: CASSLTRTGTSGANVLTF. The variable domain in full, completed from reference TRBV5-4 and TRBJ2-6, reads ETGVTQSPTHLIKTRGQQVTLRCSSQSGHNTVSWYQQALGQGPQFIFQYYREEENGRGNFPPRFSGLQFPNYSSELNVNALELDDSALYLCASSLTRTGTSGANVLTFGAGSRLTVL.

This rearrangement joins TRBV10-1 to TRBJ2-2, with 7 bases identical to TRBD1. This CDR3 is built from 15 residues. With V trimmed by 6 bases and J by 6 bases, 10 bases remained unmatched. Germline V lookup: CDR1 WNHNN, CDR2 SYGVQD (reference sequence). DNA of the CDR3: TGCGCCAGCAGCCCCGACAGGGCGTTGGCCGGGGAGCTGTTTTTT. Protein sequence: CASSPDRALAGELFF.

The chain combines TRBV4-2 with TRBJ2-7; 10 bases are shared with TRBD2. From germline, CDR1 is LGHNA and CDR2 YNFKEQ. This CDR3 is built from 16 residues. After removal of 0 bases from V and 3 bases from J, the junction contained 5 bases not matched to a gene. For the CDR3, the DNA is TGTGCCAGCAGCCAAGATATGGCTAGCGGGAGCTACGAGCAGTACTTC. Residues: CASSQDMASGSYEQYF.

V is TRBV28 and J is TRBJ1-1; D is undetermined. The CDR3 sequence is 14 residues long. The germline V gene has CDR1 MDHEN and CDR2 SYDVKM. V lost 3 bases and J lost 1, with 9 bases in between. CDR3 sequence (DNA): TGTGCCAGCAGTTTCAGTGACTGGAACACTGAAGCTTTCTTT. This translates into CASSFSDWNTEAFF.

The chain has TRBV4-3 and TRBJ2-7; TRBD2 aligns across 11 bases. Losses at the gene ends were 0 bases for V and 4 bases for J; bases not matched to a gene: 2. CDR3 size: 15 residues. Germline assignment: CDR1 LGHNA and CDR2 YSLEER. The CDR3 loop is CASSQDLAGGYEQYF. For the CDR3, the DNA is TGCGCCAGCAGCCAAGATCTAGCGGGAGGTTACGAGCAGTACTTC.

This sequence joins TRBV6-1 and TRBJ2-7; the D gene is possibly TRBD1 (7 bases). CDR3 length equals 13 residues. The germline gives CDR1 MNHNS, CDR2 SASEGT. The germline V and J ends were trimmed by 7 bases and 4 bases, with 14 bases remaining between them. The CDR3 reads CASIPTGTYEQYF. CDR3 bases: TGTGCCAGCATTCCGACAGGGACTTACGAGCAGTACTTC.

A few counts support this clone. J is TRBJ2-5 and V is TRBV10-3; D gene ambiguous. Germline values: CDR1 ENHRY, CDR2 SYGVKD. V gave up 2 bases and J gave up 4 bases, with 8 bases separating them. CDR3 length: 13 residues. In nucleotides, the CDR3 is TGTGCCATCAGTGAGATGCGAGCAGAGACCCAGTACTTC. Translation: CAISEMRAETQYF.

The chain is built from TRBV18 and TRBJ1-1; 7 bases map to TRBD1. The germline V gene encodes CDR1 KGHSH and CDR2 LQKENI. This CDR3 comprises 15 residues. Trimming removed 5 bases from V and 1 base from J; junction bases left unmatched: 7. The CDR3 coding sequence is TGTGCCAGCTCATTTTCGACAGGGCAGAACACTGAAGCTTTCTTT. Residues: CASSFSTGQNTEAFF.

The genes are TRBV7-2 and TRBJ2-2; 8 nucleotides align to TRBD2. V was pared by 6 bases and J by 0 bases, with 3 bases of the junction left unmatched. The CDR3 sequence is 15 residues long. From germline, CDR1 is SGHTA and CDR2 FQGNSA. The CDR3 bases are TGTGCCAGCAGGGCAGCGGGGGCGAACACCGGGGAGCTGTTTTTT. This gives the protein CASRAAGANTGELFF.

This chain joins TRBV6-5 and TRBJ2-2; D is perhaps TRBD1 (6 bases). The germline V gene encodes CDR1 MNHEY and CDR2 SVGAGI. The V and J ends lost 2 bases and 4 bases respectively, with 14 bases between them. The CDR3 has 16 amino acids. The CDR3 reads CASSYVAGTTTGELFF. The CDR3 region has the DNA TGTGCCAGCAGTTACGTGGCCGGGACAACCACCGGGGAGCTGTTTTTT.

The V call is TRBV5-1, the J call TRBJ2-1; D remains unclear. This CDR3 spans 12 amino acids. Between the trimmed V and J ends, which lost 0 bases and 8 bases, there was a span of 6 bases. Germline CDR1 and CDR2: SGHRS and YFSETQ. CDR3 bases: TGCGCCAGCAGCTTGGCCGTAGATGAGCAGTTCTTC. As protein: CASSLAVDEQFF.

Remarks on this clone: The junction departs from the called germline gene at one end, perhaps through a read error. The V call is TRBV10-3, the J call TRBJ2-1; possible D gene TRBD1, 6 bases. Germline V gene data show CDR1 as ENHRY and CDR2 as SYGVKD. The CDR3 extends over 12 amino acids. Here the CDR3 DNA reads TGTGCCACCAGTACAGGGTACAATGAGCAGTTCTTC. Protein sequence: CATSTGYNEQFF.

The chain employs TRBV4-3 and TRBJ1-4, with a possible D match to TRBD1 (6 bases). Germline loops: CDR1 LGHNA, CDR2 YSLEER. V was clipped by 0 bases and J by 3 bases, with 14 bases between them. This CDR3 is 17 amino acids long. The CDR3 loop is CASSQEYGQPPNEKLFF. For the CDR3, the DNA is TGCGCCAGCAGCCAAGAGTACGGACAGCCCCCTAATGAAAAACTGTTTTTT.

The genes are TRBV7-8 and TRBJ1-1; the D gene is possibly TRBD1 (5 bases). V lost 7 bases, J lost 7 bases, and 22 bases lay in between. Germline V lookup: CDR1 SGHVS, CDR2 FQNEAQ. The CDR3 has 15 amino acids. The CDR3 nucleotides are TGTGCCAGCACCCCAGACAGCCCTGGCTGGGGTGAAGCTTTCTTT. This codes for CASTPDSPGWGEAFF.

Note on this clone: The limits of the CDR3 on the DNA are not certain, so only TCRdb's listed CDR3 is given. The chain couples TRBV29-1 to TRBJ2-7; TRBD1, the D gene given by the table, was not confirmed from the DNA. The CDR3 spans 13 amino acids, including both terminal residues. Germline CDR1 is SQVTM and CDR2 is ANQGSEA. This chain's CDR3 is CSVGEGTGLTEYF.

This rearrangement joins TRBV25-1 to TRBJ1-5; TRBD1 matches 7 bases. Germline V gene sequence: CDR1 MGHDK, CDR2 SYGVNS. Unmatched junction bases numbered 10, after V lost 7 bases and J lost 1 base. The CDR3 is 16 residues long. As DNA, the CDR3 is TGTGCCAGCACTAGCTTCAAACAGGGGAGCAATCAGCCCCAGCATTTT. It encodes CASTSFKQGSNQPQHF.

V usage is TRBV5-6 and J usage is TRBJ2-6; D remains ambiguous. Between the trimmed V and J ends, which lost 5 bases and 3 bases, there was a span of 9 bases. This CDR3 comprises 14 residues. Germline CDR1 and CDR2: SGHDT and YYEEEE. The CDR3 region has the DNA TGTGCCAGCAGGCCCTCTAGTGGGGCCAACGTCCTGACTTTC. The encoded protein is CASRPSSGANVLTF. Together with reference TRBV5-6 and TRBJ2-6, the CDR3 gives the full variable domain: DAGVTQSPTHLIKTRGQQVTLRCSPKSGHDTVSWYQQALGQGPQFIFQYYEEEERQRGNFPDRFSGHQFPNYSSELNVNALLLGDSALYLCASRPSSGANVLTFGAGSRLTVL.

The V and J genes are TRBV6-1 and TRBJ1-5, with a possible D match to TRBD1 (6 bases). V was trimmed by 6 bases and J by 1 base, leaving 13 bases between them. Germline loops: CDR1 MNHNS, CDR2 SASEGT. This CDR3 region has 15 residues. CDR3 sequence (DNA): TGTGCCAGCAGGGGGGGGCTGACGAGCAATCAGCCCCAGCATTTT. It encodes CASRGGLTSNQPQHF.

This chain connects TRBV25-1 to TRBJ2-5; weak D call: TRBD1 (5 bases). V was pared by 4 bases and J by 4 bases, with 10 bases between. Germline CDR1 is MGHDK and CDR2 is SYGVNS. The CDR3 runs to 13 residues. CDR3 residues: CASSVQGGETQYF. The CDR3 DNA reads as TGTGCCAGCAGTGTCCAGGGTGGAGAGACCCAGTACTTC. Full variable domain (outside the CDR3, taken from reference TRBV25-1 and TRBJ2-5): EADIYQTPRYLVIGTGKKITLECSQTMGHDKMYWYQQDPGMELHLIHYSYGVNSTEKGDLSSESTVSRIRTEHFPLTLESARPSHTSQYLCASSVQGGETQYFGPGTRLLVL.

In this sample, this clone turned up a few times. V is TRBV5-1 and J is TRBJ2-1, with D possibly TRBD2 on 6 matching bases. V was trimmed by 4 bases and J by 2 bases, leaving 13 bases between them. The CDR3 is 15 amino acids. The germline V gene encodes CDR1 SGHRS and CDR2 YFSETQ. This CDR3 is CASSGSGTPYNEQFF. For the CDR3, the DNA is TGCGCCAGCAGCGGGTCCGGGACTCCCTACAATGAGCAGTTCTTC.

Note on this clone: Its ends do not fully match the called genes, so a read error is possible. This chain connects TRBV19 to TRBJ2-3; no clear D gene. Germline V gene lookup returns CDR1 LNHDA and CDR2 SQIVND (reference sequence). CDR3 length: 12 amino acids. CDR3 protein: CASSLDADTQYF. The CDR3 DNA follows: TGTGCCAGTAGTCTAGACGCAGATACGCAGTATTTT.